This T cell receptor (beta chain) is drawn from a study of blood T cell repertoires in COVID-19. Study background: Spain, Italy and the United States supplied samples that represented acute and convalescent COVID-19. T cells, B-cell-depleted T cells, or PBMCs provided the cDNA or gDNA that served as material.

The CDR3 length is 14 residues. In the authors' methods: For nucleated cells, counts were estimated from reference gene primer amplification. Sequencing was performed with immunoSEQ multiplex PCR; in TCRdb, only in-frame clones are kept and a portion is missing. That table furnishes V, J and clone size, whereas the DNA furnished D and trimming. The sample yields some 110,000 clones, 82% seen once. The clonotype was recovered from a man aged 65-85 years with active or convalescent COVID-19. The sample was peripheral blood. The genes are TRBV21-1 and TRBJ2-5; whether TRBD1, the table's D call, matches the DNA was not checked. TRBV21-1 is a pseudogene. As DNA, the CDR3 is TGTGCCAGCAGCAAAGAGCCAGCAGGGGAGACCCAGTACTTC. Amino acid sequence: CASSKEPAGETQYF.